This TCR beta chain is drawn from a study of T cell repertoires in cytomegalovirus infection. Study summary: CMV infection plus the matching HLA type was flagged by public TCR beta signatures. Study observations and caveats: The ex vivo response was dominated by HLA-C-restricted CMV-specific TCR beta clonotypes. Totalled public TCR beta family frequency picked out people who carried CMV plus the relevant HLA.

This clonotype came up many times. The target antigen is unknown. TCRdb reprocessed the reads via MiXCR and lists one record per CDR3 protein. The profile shows some 120,000 distinct CDR3 sequences, over 9% of them singletons. CDR1 and CDR2 (germline): SEHNR, FQNEAQ (reference sequence). The CDR3 loop spans 17 amino acids. V lost 4 bases, J lost 0 bases, and 15 bases lay in between. Sequencing was carried out using PBMCs, sequenced either directly or after in vitro stimulation (not recorded which). The clonotype was recovered from a human donor in good health (CMV status not recorded). Some clones in this sample may be carry-over from other donors' samples. The chain has TRBV7-9 and TRBJ2-2, with TRBD1 as a possible D gene (6 bases). DNA of the CDR3: TGTGCCAGCAGCTGGGGACAAGGGGCTACGAACACCGGGGAGCTGTTTTTT. It yields the protein CASSWGQGATNTGELFF.